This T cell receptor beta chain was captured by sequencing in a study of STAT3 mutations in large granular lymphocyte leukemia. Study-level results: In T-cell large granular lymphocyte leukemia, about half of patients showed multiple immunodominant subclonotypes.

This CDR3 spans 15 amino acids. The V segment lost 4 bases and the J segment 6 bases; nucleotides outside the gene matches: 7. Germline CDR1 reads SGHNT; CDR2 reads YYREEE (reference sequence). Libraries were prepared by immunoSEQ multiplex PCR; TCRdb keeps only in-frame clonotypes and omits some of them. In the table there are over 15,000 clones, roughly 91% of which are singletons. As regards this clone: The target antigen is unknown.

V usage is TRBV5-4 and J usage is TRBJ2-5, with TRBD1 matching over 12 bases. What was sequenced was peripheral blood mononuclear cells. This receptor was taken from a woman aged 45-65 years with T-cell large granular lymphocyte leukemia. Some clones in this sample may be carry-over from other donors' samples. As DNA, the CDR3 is TGTGCCAGCAGCCCACCGGGACAGGGGGCGAAGACCCAGTACTTC. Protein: CASSPPGQGAKTQYF. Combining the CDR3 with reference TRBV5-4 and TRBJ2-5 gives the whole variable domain ETGVTQSPTHLIKTRGQQVTLRCSSQSGHNTVSWYQQALGQGPQFIFQYYREEENGRGNFPPRFSGLQFPNYSSELNVNALELDDSALYLCASSPPGQGAKTQYFGPGTRLLVL.